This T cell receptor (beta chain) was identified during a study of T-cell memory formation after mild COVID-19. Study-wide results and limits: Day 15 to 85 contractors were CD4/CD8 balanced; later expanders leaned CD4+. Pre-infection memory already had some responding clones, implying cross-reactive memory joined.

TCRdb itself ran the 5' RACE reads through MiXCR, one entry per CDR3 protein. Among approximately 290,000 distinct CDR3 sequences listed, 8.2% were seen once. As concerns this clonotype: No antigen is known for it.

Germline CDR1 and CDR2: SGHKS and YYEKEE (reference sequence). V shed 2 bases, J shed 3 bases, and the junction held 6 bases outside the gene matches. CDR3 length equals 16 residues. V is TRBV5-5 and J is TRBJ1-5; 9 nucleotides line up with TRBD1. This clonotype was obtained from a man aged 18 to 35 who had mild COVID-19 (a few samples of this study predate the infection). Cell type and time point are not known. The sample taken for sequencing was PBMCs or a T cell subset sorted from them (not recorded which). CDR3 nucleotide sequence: TGTGCCAGCAGCTTTTGGACAGGGGCCCACAATCAGCCCCAGCATTTT. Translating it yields CASSFWTGAHNQPQHF.